The 17 T cell receptor beta chains reported below all come from one sample, sequenced in a study of cytomegalovirus exposure and HLA in healthy donors. Use of 60 Vbeta and 13 Jbeta primers characterized the PCR. Method: immunoSEQ multiplex PCR; TCRdb's copy keeps in-frame clones and lacks some. Among 100,000 to 150,000 clones listed, roughly 9% were seen once. Sequenced material: PBMCs. These receptors originate from a woman in her 40s in good health and CMV-seropositive.

This clone was detected only a few times. The chain joins TRBV6-5 to TRBJ2-5; 9 nucleotides agree with TRBD2. CDR1 and CDR2 from the germline V gene are MNHEY and SVGAGI. CDR3 length: 13 amino acids. The J segment lost 5 bases and the V segment lost 6 bases, leaving 4 bases of the junction unmatched. The CDR3 region has the DNA TGTGCCAGCAGCCGGACTAGCGTTGAGACCCAGTACTTC. Its translation is CASSRTSVETQYF.

This clone was seen a handful of times. The same CDR3 arises from other DNA sequences in this sample as well. This chain links TRBV6-6 with TRBJ1-4; 7 bases line up with TRBD1. The germline gives CDR1 MNHNY, CDR2 SVGAGI (reference sequence). The CDR3 contains 13 residues. The ends lost 8 bases at V and 7 bases at J; junction bases unmatched: 7. The CDR3 region has the DNA TGTGCCAGCTTGAGGGGGCGCGGTGAAAAACTGTTTTTT. As protein: CASLRGRGEKLFF.

This sequence joins TRBV7-8 and TRBJ1-1, with D tentatively TRBD1 (5 bases). V lost 1 base and J 5 bases, leaving 11 bases between the germline ends. Germline V CDR1 and CDR2: SGHVS, FQNEAQ. The CDR3 is 14 amino acids. In nucleotides, the CDR3 is TGTGCCAGCAGCTTAGGTTTCAGGGCAACTGAAGCTTTCTTT. Amino acid sequence: CASSLGFRATEAFF. Together with reference TRBV7-8 and TRBJ1-1, the CDR3 gives the full variable domain: GAGVSQSPRYKVAKRGQDVALRCDPISGHVSLFWYQQALGQGPEFLTYFQNEAQLDKSGLPSDRFFAERPEGSVSTLKIQRTQQEDSAVYLCASSLGFRATEAFFGQGTRLTVV.

The chain uses TRBV5-4 and TRBJ2-2; 7 bases are a match to TRBD2. CDR3 length: 17 residues. Germline V gene sequence: CDR1 SGHNT, CDR2 YYREEE (reference sequence). The V gene end was trimmed by 4 bases and the J gene end by 2 bases; junction bases not matched to a gene: 11. The CDR3 DNA reads as TGTGCCAGCAGCCGGAGGGGAGCGGGAACAAACACCGGGGAGCTGTTTTTT. Its protein is CASSRRGAGTNTGELFF.

The chain links TRBV5-1 to TRBJ1-6; the match to TRBD1 covers 8 bases. The CDR3 has 14 amino acids. The germline V gene encodes CDR1 SGHRS and CDR2 YFSETQ. Trimming at V came to 0 bases and at J to 12 bases, leaving 5 bases not matched to a gene. The CDR3 spells CASSLGQGIRPLHF. The CDR3 bases are TGCGCCAGCAGCTTGGGACAGGGGATTAGACCCCTCCACTTT.

In its sample, this clone was seen a few times. DNA for the CDR3: TGTGCCAGCACCTGGGACAGGGAAGGATCACCCCTCCACTTT. This codes for CASTWDREGSPLHF. This chain links TRBV5-4 with TRBJ1-6, with 9 bases aligning to TRBD1. Germline V gives CDR1 SGHNT, CDR2 YYREEE (reference sequence). V trimming: 6 bases; J trimming: 10 bases; junction bases outside the gene matches: 8. The length of the CDR3 is 14 residues.

The chain combines TRBV4-1 with TRBJ1-1; weak D call: TRBD1 (5 bases). Deletions cut 4 bases from V and 3 bases from J, with 12 bases between. The CDR3 is 14 amino acids. Germline V gene sequence: CDR1 MGHRA, CDR2 YSYEKL. CDR3 in amino acids: CASSPDGGDTEAFF. In nucleotides, the CDR3 is TGCGCCAGCAGCCCCGACGGGGGGGACACTGAAGCTTTCTTT.

The gene calls are TRBV2 and TRBJ1-1, with D possibly being TRBD1 (5 bases). Trimming took 6 bases from V and 8 from J, leaving 13 bases between them. Looked up from germline, CDR1 is SNHLY and CDR2 is FYNNEI. This CDR3 comprises 12 residues. The CDR3 nucleotides are TGTGCCAGCAGCCCAACCTCAGGGGAAGCTTTCTTT. The encoded protein is CASSPTSGEAFF.

This clone has a handful of counts. CDR3 sequence: CASRSEGGDNSPLHF. The CDR3 region has the DNA TGTGCCAGCAGATCTGAAGGCGGAGACAATTCACCCCTCCACTTT. The chain recombines TRBV2 with TRBJ1-6; D gene ambiguous. The germline V and J ends were trimmed by 6 bases and 7 bases, with 16 bases remaining between them. The CDR3 is 15 amino acids. Per the germline V gene, CDR1 is SNHLY and CDR2 is FYNNEI.

The genes are TRBV5-1 and TRBJ2-5; the match to TRBD2 covers 12 bases. CDR1 is SGHRS, CDR2 YFSETQ, per germline. CDR3 length: 15 residues. The V segment lost 6 bases and the J segment 0 bases; nucleotides outside the gene matches: 3. CDR3 coding DNA: TGCGCCAGCACCAGACTAGCGGGGGACCAAGAGACCCAGTACTTC. Translating it yields CASTRLAGDQETQYF.

This clone was seen a few times. The chain employs TRBV4-3 and TRBJ2-2; D not resolved. Germline CDR1 reads LGHNA; CDR2 reads YSLEER. The CDR3 has 13 amino acids. V lost 6 bases and J 6 bases, leaving 11 bases between the germline ends. For the CDR3, the DNA is TGCGCCAGCAGTCCTATGCGCCCCGGGGAGCTGTTTTTT. Amino acid sequence: CASSPMRPGELFF.

The rearrangement joins TRBV9 to TRBJ1-2; a possible D gene is TRBD1 (5 bases). V was shortened by 0 bases and J by 9 bases, with 12 bases between the two germline ends. Per germline, CDR1 SGDLS and CDR2 YYNGEE. CDR3 length: 13 residues. CDR3 nucleotides: TGTGCCAGCAGCGTAGGTGCGGGGGGAAGCTACACCTTC. It yields the protein CASSVGAGGSYTF.

The rearrangement joins TRBV19 to TRBJ2-3; TRBD2 might be the D (7 bases). V was pared by 2 bases and J by 5 bases, with 14 bases between. The CDR3 sequence is 15 residues long. From germline, CDR1 is LNHDA and CDR2 SQIVND (reference sequence). CDR3 nucleotide sequence: TGTGCCAGTAGTATACGGGGGGCTCCTGGAGATACGCAGTATTTT. This encodes CASSIRGAPGDTQYF.

This clone was seen only a few times. The chain is built from TRBV20-1 and TRBJ1-1; TRBD1 agrees at 7 bases. Losses at the gene ends were 6 bases for V and 10 bases for J; bases not matched to a gene: 8. Germline CDR1 DFQATT, CDR2 SNEGSKA (reference sequence). The CDR3 covers 11 residues. The CDR3 nucleotides read TGCAGTGCGAAGACAGGGACCCGAGCTTTCTTT. Translation: CSAKTGTRAFF.

In its sample, this clone was seen a few times. The chain carries TRBV10-2 and TRBJ2-7; TRBD1 matches 8 bases. V was clipped by 3 bases and J by 3 bases; unmatched bases: 7. CDR3 size: 15 residues. The germline CDR1 and CDR2 sequences are WSHSY and SAAADI. CDR3 bases: TGCGCCAGCAGTGACAGGGGGCTTGCAGGCTACGAGCAGTACTTC. Translating it yields CASSDRGLAGYEQYF.

The rearrangement uses TRBV4-1 and TRBJ2-5, with D tentatively TRBD2 (5 bases). V was clipped by 1 base and J by 5 bases, with 11 bases between them. The CDR3 has 14 residues. The germline CDR1 and CDR2 sequences are MGHRA and YSYEKL. DNA for the CDR3: TGCGCCAGCAGCCAAGGAGGGAATGAGGAGACCCAGTACTTC. Protein product: CASSQGGNEETQYF.

Only a few counts were recorded for this clone. The rearrangement links TRBV27 to TRBJ2-7, with 13 bases aligning to TRBD2. Germline V gives CDR1 MNHEY, CDR2 SMNVEV (reference sequence). With V trimmed by 4 bases and J by 7 bases, 4 bases remained unmatched. This CDR3 has 14 amino acids. The CDR3 loop is CASSSLAGGREQYF. Here the CDR3 DNA reads TGTGCCAGCAGTTCACTAGCGGGGGGGAGGGAGCAGTACTTC.